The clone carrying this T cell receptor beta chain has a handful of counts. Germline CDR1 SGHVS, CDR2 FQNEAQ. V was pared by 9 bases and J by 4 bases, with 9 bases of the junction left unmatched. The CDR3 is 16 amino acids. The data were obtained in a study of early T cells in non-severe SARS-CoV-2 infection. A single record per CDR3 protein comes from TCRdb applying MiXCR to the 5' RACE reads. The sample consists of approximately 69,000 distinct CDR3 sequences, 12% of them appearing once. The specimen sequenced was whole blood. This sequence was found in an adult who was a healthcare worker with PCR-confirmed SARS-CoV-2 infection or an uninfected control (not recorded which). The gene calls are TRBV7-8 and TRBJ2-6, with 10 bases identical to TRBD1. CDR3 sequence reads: CASPGTGAPGANVLTF. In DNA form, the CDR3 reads TGTGCCAGTCCCGGGACAGGGGCTCCAGGGGCCAACGTCCTGACTTTC.